Sequencing of this T cell receptor beta chain was carried out in a study of early T cells in non-severe SARS-CoV-2 infection. Germline V gene sequence: CDR1 DFQATT, CDR2 SNEGSKA (reference sequence). The CDR3 length is 15 residues. Germline trimming cut 2 bases from V and 4 bases from J; bases unmatched to any gene: 5. Individual cDNA molecules received unique molecular identifiers during library preparation. One entry per CDR3 protein, called by TCRdb with MiXCR from the 5' RACE reads. The data hold 80,000 to 95,000 distinct CDR3 sequences, with around an eighth observed a single time. Study-level points and caveats: VDJdb matching, biased toward anti-spike CD8 responses, missed private and CD4 specificities.

This clonotype has a count of ten or more. Its antigen remains unidentified. The source of this sequence is an adult who was a healthcare worker with PCR-confirmed SARS-CoV-2 infection or an uninfected control (not recorded which). V is TRBV20-1 and J is TRBJ2-2; TRBD2 matches 9 bases. Sequencing was done on a sample of whole blood. CDR3 residues: CSARLAGRGTGELFF. DNA for the CDR3: TGCAGTGCTAGACTAGCGGGACGGGGCACCGGGGAGCTGTTTTTT.